Below, 32 T cell receptor beta chains from the same sample are listed, as sequenced in a study of blood T cell repertoires in COVID-19. Libraries were prepared by immunoSEQ multiplex PCR; TCRdb keeps only in-frame clonotypes and omits some of them. The table includes 110,000 to 150,000 clones, around 86% detected once. Sequenced material: peripheral blood. The receptors stem from a human donor in a cohort sampled during active COVID-19.

In DNA, the CDR3 is TGTGCCAGCACCGCGGGAAGGGCAGATACGCAGTATTTT. It is translated as CASTAGRADTQYF. The chain links TRBV7-9 to TRBJ2-3; TRBD2 is a possible D gene (6 bases). The CDR3 has 13 amino acids. Germline V lookup: CDR1 SEHNR, CDR2 FQNEAQ (reference sequence). V gave up 7 bases and J gave up 4 bases, with 12 bases separating them.

The chain carries TRBV7-2 and TRBJ2-7; 8 bases are shared with TRBD2. The CDR3 loop spans 15 amino acids. After removal of 1 base from V and 6 bases from J, the junction contained 8 bases not matched to a gene. Germline loops: CDR1 SGHTA, CDR2 FQGNSA. The CDR3 DNA reads TGTGCCAGCAGCTTAGGATTAGCGGGGAATAGCGAGCAGTACTTC. It translates to CASSLGLAGNSEQYF.

The chain has TRBV2 and TRBJ1-2; D gene uncertain. The V gene lost 6 bases and the J gene lost 0 bases, with 14 bases spanning the gap. Germline V gene data show CDR1 as SNHLY and CDR2 as FYNNEI. The CDR3 runs to 15 residues. The CDR3 nucleotides are TGTGCCAGCAGCCTCGAGGGAATAGCTAACTATGGCTACACCTTC. The encoded protein is CASSLEGIANYGYTF.

The rearrangement uses TRBV6-1 and TRBJ2-1; 13 nucleotides agree with TRBD2. CDR1 MNHNS and CDR2 SASEGT come from the germline V gene. The CDR3 consists of 17 residues. V shed 4 bases, J shed 3 bases, and the junction held 6 bases outside the gene matches. The CDR3 is CASSAEGLAGFYNEQFF. The CDR3 nucleotides are TGTGCCAGCAGTGCCGAGGGACTAGCGGGATTCTACAATGAGCAGTTCTTC.

The chain carries TRBV5-4 and TRBJ1-2; no definite D call. Germline CDR1 reads SGHNT; CDR2 reads YYREEE (reference sequence). The CDR3 spans 13 residues. The V end was cut by 2 bases, the J end by 5 bases, with 10 bases between. The CDR3 sequence: CASSFKGEYGYTF. The CDR3 nucleotides read TGTGCCAGCAGCTTCAAGGGAGAGTATGGCTACACCTTC.

This clone appeared once. The chain has TRBV12-3 or TRBV12-4 and TRBJ1-2; D not certain. Trimming shortened V by 3 bases and J by 8 bases, and 13 bases separated the two germline ends. CDR3 length: 13 residues. This CDR3 is CASSFSSSGGYTF. The CDR3 nucleotides are TGTGCCAGCAGTTTCTCCTCATCGGGAGGCTACACCTTC.

The rearrangement links TRBV7-3 to TRBJ2-5; the match to TRBD2 covers 7 bases. The germline gives CDR1 SGHTA, CDR2 FQGTGA. V was pared by 4 bases and J by 4 bases, with 6 bases of the junction left unmatched. This CDR3 has 14 residues. In nucleotides, the CDR3 is TGTGCCAGCAGCTCCGCCGGGGGGACAGAGACCCAGTACTTC. Encoded protein: CASSSAGGTETQYF.

The chain links TRBV29-1 to TRBJ1-4, with 9 positions matching TRBD1. J was trimmed by 5 bases and V by 7 bases; bases with no gene match: 2. The germline CDR1 and CDR2 sequences are SQVTM and ANQGSEA. The CDR3 consists of 12 residues. The CDR3 nucleotides read TGCAGCGCGGGACAGGGAAATGAAAAACTGTTTTTT. Translating it yields CSAGQGNEKLFF.

This chain uses TRBV27 with TRBJ2-2; TRBD1 matches at 10 bases. With V trimmed by 4 bases and J by 6 bases, 8 bases remained unmatched. The CDR3 has 16 residues. Looked up from germline, CDR1 is MNHEY and CDR2 is SMNVEV (reference sequence). CDR3: CASSSRQGAMAGELFF. As DNA, the CDR3 is TGTGCCAGCAGTTCCCGACAGGGGGCCATGGCCGGGGAGCTGTTTTTT.

The chain couples TRBV6-5 to TRBJ2-3; 10 positions match TRBD2. Germline V gene lookup returns CDR1 MNHEY and CDR2 SVGAGI. CDR3 length: 14 amino acids. The junction had 6 bases not matched to a gene; V was cut back by 5 bases and J by 7 bases. Here the CDR3 reads CASSPSGGSNTQYF. As DNA, the CDR3 is TGTGCCAGCAGTCCTAGCGGGGGCTCCAATACGCAGTATTTT.

CDR3 sequence (DNA): TGTGCCAGTAGTCCGGGGTCGAGCTCCTACGAGCAGTACTTC. Translating it yields CASSPGSSSYEQYF. The chain recombines TRBV19 with TRBJ2-7; D possibly corresponds to TRBD2 (5 bases). Germline CDR1 is LNHDA and CDR2 is SQIVND (reference sequence). This CDR3 has 14 amino acids. With 5 bases removed from V and 0 bases from J, the gap between germline ends came to 11 bases.

The chain employs TRBV6-1 and TRBJ2-1; possibly TRBD2 for D (6 bases). The germline V gene has CDR1 MNHNS and CDR2 SASEGT. The length of the CDR3 is 16 residues. Trimming took off 1 base at V and 7 bases at J, with 17 bases between the two ends. The CDR3 coding sequence is TGTGCCAGCAGTGAAGTTCGGTTGGGACTGCGGAATGAGCAGTTCTTC. Translated: CASSEVRLGLRNEQFF.

V and J are TRBV19 and TRBJ1-6; 7 bases match TRBD1. Trimming took 8 bases from V and 0 from J; bases not matched to a gene: 10. The CDR3 loop spans 17 amino acids. Germline V CDR1 and CDR2: LNHDA, SQIVND (reference sequence). The CDR3 sequence: CASQRGQSFSYNSPLHF. Here the CDR3 DNA reads TGTGCCAGTCAACGGGGACAGTCGTTCTCCTATAATTCACCCCTCCACTTT.

This chain joins TRBV7-9 and TRBJ2-3; tentatively, D is TRBD2 (5 bases). Germline V gives CDR1 SEHNR, CDR2 FQNEAQ (reference sequence). This CDR3 spans 15 amino acids. V lost 5 bases and J lost 0, with 12 bases in between. The CDR3 region has the DNA TGTGCCAGCAGCCGATCAGCGGCTAGCACAGATACGCAGTATTTT. Its translation is CASSRSAASTDTQYF. The full variable domain, rest sourced from reference TRBV7-9 and TRBJ2-3, is DTGVSQNPRHKITKRGQNVTFRCDPISEHNRLYWYRQTLGQGPEFLTYFQNEAQLEKSRLLSDRFSAERPKGSFSTLEIQRTEQGDSAMYLCASSRSAASTDTQYFGPGTRLTVL.

The chain carries TRBV12-5 and TRBJ1-3, with unresolved D. Per the germline V gene, CDR1 is LGHNT and CDR2 is FRNRAP. This CDR3 is built from 15 residues. Trimming took 4 bases from V and 1 from J, leaving 11 bases between them. CDR3 sequence: CASGSREESGNTIYF. The CDR3 nucleotides read TGTGCTAGTGGTTCAAGGGAGGAATCTGGAAACACCATATATTTT.

The chain combines TRBV19 with TRBJ2-7; the D is unclear. The germline V gene has CDR1 LNHDA and CDR2 SQIVND (reference sequence). V was shortened by 0 bases and J by 1 base, with 7 bases between the two germline ends. The CDR3 length is 14 residues. This CDR3 reads CASSIDSRSYEQYF. In DNA, the CDR3 is TGTGCCAGTAGTATAGATTCTAGGTCCTACGAGCAGTACTTC.

This chain joins TRBV19 and TRBJ2-2; D may be TRBD1 (5 bases). V was pared by 3 bases and J by 1 base, with 18 bases between. CDR3 length: 18 residues. CDR1 is LNHDA, CDR2 SQIVND, per germline (reference sequence). The CDR3 region has the DNA TGTGCCAGTAGTATGGTGGTTTCGGACACCGTGAACACCGGGGAGCTGTTTTTT. It is translated as CASSMVVSDTVNTGELFF.

The chain links TRBV3-1 (or the pseudogene TRBV3-2) to TRBJ2-3, with 8 bases aligning to TRBD2. From germline, CDR1 is LGHDT and CDR2 YNNKEL (reference sequence). The V and J ends lost 1 base and 2 bases, in that order; junction bases with no gene match: 5. The CDR3 has 16 residues. CDR3 nucleotide sequence: TGTGCCAGCAGCCAAGTTGAAGCGGGGGCCACAGATACGCAGTATTTT. It yields the protein CASSQVEAGATDTQYF.

This clone was detected a few times. V and J are TRBV11-2 and TRBJ1-1; 9 positions agree with TRBD1. The CDR3 loop spans 15 amino acids. The ends lost 2 bases at V and 5 bases at J; junction bases unmatched: 6. CDR1 SGHAT and CDR2 FQNNGV come from the germline V gene. In nucleotides, the CDR3 is TGTGCCAGCAGCTTAATGCAGGGGACAGGGACTGAAGCTTTCTTT. It translates to CASSLMQGTGTEAFF.

The chain joins TRBV4-1 to TRBJ2-4; TRBD1 is a possible D gene (6 bases). V was trimmed by 1 base and J by 3 bases, leaving 7 bases between them. Per the germline V gene, CDR1 is MGHRA and CDR2 is YSYEKL. The CDR3 has 14 amino acids. The CDR3 protein is CASSQVGGKNIQYF. The CDR3 DNA reads TGCGCCAGCAGCCAAGTAGGGGGCAAAAACATTCAGTACTTC.

The chain is built from TRBV5-1 and TRBJ1-3; D gene ambiguous. The CDR3 extends over 14 amino acids. CDR1 is SGHRS, CDR2 YFSETQ, per germline. V was pared by 4 bases and J by 4 bases, with 12 bases between. The CDR3 DNA follows: TGCGCCAGCAGCGCAACAGCCTCCGGAAACACCATATATTTT. Its translation is CASSATASGNTIYF.

The genes are TRBV29-1 and TRBJ2-2; D may be TRBD2 (5 bases). Trimming removed 0 bases from V and 6 bases from J, with 17 bases in between. The CDR3 covers 16 residues. Germline-derived CDR1 and CDR2 are SQVTM and ANQGSEA. As DNA, the CDR3 is TGCAGCGTTGAAGATCGGGGAGATCCCTTCGCCGGGGAGCTGTTTTTT. The encoded protein is CSVEDRGDPFAGELFF.

The chain combines TRBV30 with TRBJ1-5; D might be TRBD1 (6 bases). The CDR3 runs 17 residues. Trimming pared 2 bases from V and 6 bases from J, leaving 23 bases between. Germline V gives CDR1 GTSNPN, CDR2 SVGIG (reference sequence). In DNA form, the CDR3 reads TGTGCCTGGAGTATCTCGCGCACTTCAGGGGTAGGTCAGCCCCAGCATTTT. This codes for CAWSISRTSGVGQPQHF.

The rearrangement links TRBV5-8 to TRBJ1-6, with a weak D call TRBD1 (6 bases). CDR1 SGHTS and CDR2 YDEGEE come from the germline V gene. This CDR3 comprises 16 residues. The V gene lost 5 bases and the J gene lost 0 bases, with 12 bases spanning the gap. CDR3 nucleotide sequence: TGTGCCAGCAGTAACACAGGGAGCTCCTATAATTCACCCCTCCACTTT. Encoded protein: CASSNTGSSYNSPLHF.

This clone was observed at least ten times. The chain uses TRBV9 and TRBJ1-6; 9 bases are shared with TRBD1. With 4 bases clipped from V and 5 bases from J, the junction kept 4 bases outside the gene matches. Germline V gives CDR1 SGDLS, CDR2 YYNGEE. This CDR3 has 15 residues. Written as DNA, the CDR3 is TGTGCCAGCAGCCTCCGGGACAGGGATAATTCACCCCTCCACTTT. Its translation: CASSLRDRDNSPLHF.

This CDR3 is CASSFSGGSETQYF. The CDR3 DNA reads as TGTGCCAGCAGCTTTAGCGGGGGATCGGAGACCCAGTACTTC. V is TRBV7-2 and J is TRBJ2-5; 9 bases are a match to TRBD2. The trim removed 3 bases at V and 5 bases at J, leaving 4 bases unmatched. CDR3 length: 14 amino acids. Germline loops: CDR1 SGHTA, CDR2 FQGNSA.

The chain is built from TRBV6-5 and TRBJ2-2; TRBD2 agrees at 7 bases. Looked up from germline, CDR1 is MNHEY and CDR2 is SVGAGI. The CDR3 has 15 amino acids. Trimming cost V 6 bases and J 5 bases; bases outside gene matches: 9. The CDR3 DNA reads as TGTGCCAGCAGGGGGGACTACCTGAAGACCGGGGAGCTGTTTTTT. Translated: CASRGDYLKTGELFF.

V gene TRBV7-8 combines with J gene TRBJ2-5; possible D gene TRBD2, 5 bases. The CDR3 is 18 residues long. V lost 2 bases, J lost 5 bases, and 24 bases lay in between. From germline, CDR1 is SGHVS and CDR2 FQNEAQ. DNA of the CDR3: TGTGCCAGCAGCTTAAATCTCCTAAGGAATACTAGACCCGAGACCCAGTACTTC. This translates into CASSLNLLRNTRPETQYF.

J is TRBJ2-2 and V is TRBV10-1, with D possibly TRBD2 on 6 matching bases. The CDR3 has 14 amino acids. Trimming removed 8 bases from V and 2 bases from J, with 12 bases in between. CDR1 and CDR2 (germline): WNHNN, SYGVQD (reference sequence). As DNA, the CDR3 is TGCGCCAGCCGAGCGGGTCTTAACACCGGGGAGCTGTTTTTT. This translates into CASRAGLNTGELFF.

The chain has TRBV14 and TRBJ1-1; TRBD1 matches 8 bases. V lost 4 bases and J lost 4; bases outside the gene matches: 5. Germline CDR1 SGHDN, CDR2 FVKESK. The CDR3 runs to 14 residues. The CDR3 spells CASSPQGARTEAFF. For the CDR3, the DNA is TGTGCCAGCAGCCCGCAGGGGGCGCGCACTGAAGCTTTCTTT.

This chain links TRBV29-1 with TRBJ2-1; D perhaps matches TRBD2 (6 bases). The V gene's germline CDR1 is SQVTM and CDR2 ANQGSEA. V was pared by 1 base and J by 0 bases, with 19 bases between. The CDR3 has 18 residues. The CDR3 DNA follows: TGCAGCGTTGAAGCTCCCTGGGGTAGCGGTAGCTCCTACAATGAGCAGTTCTTC. Protein: CSVEAPWGSGSSYNEQFF.

The chain carries TRBV7-3 and TRBJ2-1, with D tentatively TRBD2 (6 bases). CDR1 is SGHTA, CDR2 FQGTGA, per germline. The V end lost 2 bases, the J end lost 1 base, and 9 bases lay between the germline ends. This CDR3 region has 15 residues. CDR3 sequence reads: CASSLAGPSYNEQFF. For the CDR3, the DNA is TGTGCCAGCAGCTTAGCGGGACCTTCCTACAATGAGCAGTTCTTC.